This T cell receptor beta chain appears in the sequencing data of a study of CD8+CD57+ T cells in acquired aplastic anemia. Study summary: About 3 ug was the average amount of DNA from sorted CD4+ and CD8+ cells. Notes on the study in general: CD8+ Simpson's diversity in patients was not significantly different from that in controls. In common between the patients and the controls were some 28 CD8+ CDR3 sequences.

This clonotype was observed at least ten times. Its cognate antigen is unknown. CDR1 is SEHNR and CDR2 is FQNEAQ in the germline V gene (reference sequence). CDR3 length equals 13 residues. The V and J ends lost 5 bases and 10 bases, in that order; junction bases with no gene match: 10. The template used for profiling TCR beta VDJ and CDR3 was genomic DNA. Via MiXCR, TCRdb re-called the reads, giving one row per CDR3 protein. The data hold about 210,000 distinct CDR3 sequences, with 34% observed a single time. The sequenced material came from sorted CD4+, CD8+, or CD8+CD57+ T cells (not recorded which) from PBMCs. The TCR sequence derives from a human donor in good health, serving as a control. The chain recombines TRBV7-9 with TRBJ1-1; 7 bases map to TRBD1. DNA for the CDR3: TGTGCCAGCAGCAGATATCAGGGGGACGGAGCTTTCTTT. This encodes CASSRYQGDGAFF.